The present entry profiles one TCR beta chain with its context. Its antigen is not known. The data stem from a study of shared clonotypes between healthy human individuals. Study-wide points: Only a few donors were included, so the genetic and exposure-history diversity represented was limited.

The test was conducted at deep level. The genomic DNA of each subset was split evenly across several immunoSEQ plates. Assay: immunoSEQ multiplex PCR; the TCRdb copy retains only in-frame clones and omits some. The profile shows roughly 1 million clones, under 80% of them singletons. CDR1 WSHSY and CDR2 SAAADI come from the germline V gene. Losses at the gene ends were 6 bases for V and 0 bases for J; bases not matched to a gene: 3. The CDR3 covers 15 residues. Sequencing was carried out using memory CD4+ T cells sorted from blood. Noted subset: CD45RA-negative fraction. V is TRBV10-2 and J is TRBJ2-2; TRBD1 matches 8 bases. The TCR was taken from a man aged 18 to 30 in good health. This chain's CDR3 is CASRTDRANTGELFF. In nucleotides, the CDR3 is TGCGCCAGCAGGACGGACAGGGCGAACACCGGGGAGCTGTTTTTT.